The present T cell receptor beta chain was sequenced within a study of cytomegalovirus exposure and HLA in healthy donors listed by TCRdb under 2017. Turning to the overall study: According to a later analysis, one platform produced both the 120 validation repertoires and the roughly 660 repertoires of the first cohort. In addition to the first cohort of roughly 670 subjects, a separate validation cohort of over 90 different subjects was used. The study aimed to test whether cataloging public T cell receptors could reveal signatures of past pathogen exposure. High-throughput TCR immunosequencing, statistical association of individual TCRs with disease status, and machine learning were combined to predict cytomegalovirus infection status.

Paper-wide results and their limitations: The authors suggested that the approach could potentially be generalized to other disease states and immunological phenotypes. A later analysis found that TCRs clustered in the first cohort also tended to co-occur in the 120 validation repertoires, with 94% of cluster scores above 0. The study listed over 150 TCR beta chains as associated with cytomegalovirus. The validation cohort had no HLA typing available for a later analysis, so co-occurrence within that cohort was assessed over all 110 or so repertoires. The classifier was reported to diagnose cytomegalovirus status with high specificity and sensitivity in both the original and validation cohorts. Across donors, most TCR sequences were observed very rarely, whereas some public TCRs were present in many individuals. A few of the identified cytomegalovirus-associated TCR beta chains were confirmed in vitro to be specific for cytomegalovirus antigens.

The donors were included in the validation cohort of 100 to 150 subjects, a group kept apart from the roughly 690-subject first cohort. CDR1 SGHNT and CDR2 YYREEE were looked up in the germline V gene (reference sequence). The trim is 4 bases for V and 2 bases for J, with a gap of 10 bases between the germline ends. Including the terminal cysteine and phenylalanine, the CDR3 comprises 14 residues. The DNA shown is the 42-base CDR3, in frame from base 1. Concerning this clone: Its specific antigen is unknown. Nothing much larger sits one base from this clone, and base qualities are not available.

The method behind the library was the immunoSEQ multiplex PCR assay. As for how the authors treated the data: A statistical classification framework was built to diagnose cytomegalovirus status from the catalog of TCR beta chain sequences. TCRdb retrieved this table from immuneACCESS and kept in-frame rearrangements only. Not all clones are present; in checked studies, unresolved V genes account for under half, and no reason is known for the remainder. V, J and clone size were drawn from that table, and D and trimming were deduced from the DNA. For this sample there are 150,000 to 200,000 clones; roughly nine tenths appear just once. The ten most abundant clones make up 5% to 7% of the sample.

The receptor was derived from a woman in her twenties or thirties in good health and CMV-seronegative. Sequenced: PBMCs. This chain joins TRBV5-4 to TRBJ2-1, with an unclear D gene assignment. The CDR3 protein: CASSRRQTYNEQFF. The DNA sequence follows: TGTGCCAGCAGCAGAAGACAAACCTACAATGAGCAGTTCTTC.